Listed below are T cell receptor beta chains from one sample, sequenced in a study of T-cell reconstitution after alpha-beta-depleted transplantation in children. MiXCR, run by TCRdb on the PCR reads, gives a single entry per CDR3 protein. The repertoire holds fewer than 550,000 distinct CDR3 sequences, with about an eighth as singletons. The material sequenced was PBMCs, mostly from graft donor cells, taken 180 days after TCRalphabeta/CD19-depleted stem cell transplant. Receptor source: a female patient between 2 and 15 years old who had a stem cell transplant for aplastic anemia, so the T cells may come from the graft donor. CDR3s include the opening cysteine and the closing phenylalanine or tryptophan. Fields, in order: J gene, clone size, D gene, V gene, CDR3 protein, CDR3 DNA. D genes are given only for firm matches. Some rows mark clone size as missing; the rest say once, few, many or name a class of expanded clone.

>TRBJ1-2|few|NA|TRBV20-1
CSARESATVYGYTF
TGCAGTGCTAGAGAATCGGCAACAGTCTATGGCTACACCTTC
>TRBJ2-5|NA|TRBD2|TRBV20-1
CSASQLKLSGNVETQYF
TGCAGTGCTAGCCAGCTCAAACTTAGCGGGAACGTCGAGACCCAGTACTTC
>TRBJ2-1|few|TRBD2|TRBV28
CASKTGGSYNEQFF
TGTGCCAGCAAAACGGGGGGGTCTTACAATGAGCAGTTCTTC
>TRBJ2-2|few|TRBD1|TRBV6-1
CASRHPFWDRANTGELFF
TGTGCCAGCAGACATCCGTTTTGGGACAGGGCGAACACCGGGGAGCTGTTTTTT
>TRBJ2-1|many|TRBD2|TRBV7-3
CASSPSSGGVYEQFF
TGTGCCAGCAGCCCAAGTAGCGGGGGGGTGTATGAGCAGTTCTTC
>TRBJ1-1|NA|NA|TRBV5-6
CATSWAGGHTEAFF
TGTGCCACCTCCTGGGCCGGGGGGCACACTGAAGCTTTCTTT
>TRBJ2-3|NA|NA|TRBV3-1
CATSQTGGPLFTDTQYF
TGTGCCACCAGCCAAACGGGGGGCCCCCTTTTCACAGATACGCAGTATTTT
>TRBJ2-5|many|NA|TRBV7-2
CASSPTTETQYF
TGTGCCAGCAGCCCCACTACGGAGACCCAGTACTTC
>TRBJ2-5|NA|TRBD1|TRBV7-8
CASSSSGGAGETQYF
TGTGCCAGCAGCTCATCAGGGGGCGCGGGCGAGACCCAGTACTTC
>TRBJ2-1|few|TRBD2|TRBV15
CATSTGSSGREGHEQFF
TGTGCCACCAGCACCGGTTCTAGCGGGAGGGAGGGGCATGAGCAGTTCTTC
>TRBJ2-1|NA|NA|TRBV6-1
CASSEGVRVGYNEQFF
TGTGCCAGCAGTGAAGGGGTGAGGGTAGGATACAATGAGCAGTTCTTC
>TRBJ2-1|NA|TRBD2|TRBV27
CASSSRLAGDYNEQFF
TGTGCCAGCAGTTCCAGGCTAGCGGGGGACTACAATGAGCAGTTCTTC
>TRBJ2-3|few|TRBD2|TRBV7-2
CASSLGAGVSDTQYF
TGTGCCAGCAGCTTAGGAGCGGGAGTATCAGATACGCAGTATTTT
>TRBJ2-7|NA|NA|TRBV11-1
CASSLVLGRVYEGENYEQYF
TGTGCCAGCAGCTTAGTACTCGGCAGGGTCTACGAGGGAGAAAACTACGAGCAGTACTTC
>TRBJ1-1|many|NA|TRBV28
CASPGPGGMNTEAFF
TGTGCCAGCCCCGGGCCCGGAGGCATGAACACTGAAGCTTTCTTT
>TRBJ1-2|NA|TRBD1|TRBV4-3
CASSLRGPNYGYTF
TGCGCCAGCAGCCTTAGGGGGCCAAACTATGGCTACACCTTC
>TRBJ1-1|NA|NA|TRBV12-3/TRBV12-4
CASSKSGATAEAFF
TGTGCCAGCAGTAAGTCGGGGGCGACCGCTGAAGCTTTCTTT
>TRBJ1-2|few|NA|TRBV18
CASSPRPPGEAPPDYGYTF
TGTGCCAGCTCACCAAGGCCCCCGGGGGAGGCCCCACCAGACTATGGCTACACCTTC
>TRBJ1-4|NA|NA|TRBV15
CATSGTWANEKLFF
TGTGCCACCAGCGGGACATGGGCTAATGAAAAACTGTTTTTT
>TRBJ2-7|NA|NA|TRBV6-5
CASSFRALAYEQYF
TGTGCCAGCAGTTTCCGGGCCCTAGCCTACGAGCAGTACTTC
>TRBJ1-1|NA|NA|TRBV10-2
CASSGPTAEAFF
TGCGCCAGCAGTGGACCAACAGCTGAAGCTTTCTTT
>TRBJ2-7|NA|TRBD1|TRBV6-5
CASSYSDREDYEQYF
TGTGCCAGCAGTTACTCGGACAGGGAGGACTACGAGCAGTACTTC
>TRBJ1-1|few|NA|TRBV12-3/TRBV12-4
CASRDLGGRGTEAFF
TGTGCCAGCAGGGATCTGGGGGGCAGAGGGACTGAAGCTTTCTTT
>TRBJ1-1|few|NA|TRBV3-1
CASSQEGVIEAFF
TGTGCCAGCAGCCAAGAAGGGGTTATTGAAGCTTTCTTT
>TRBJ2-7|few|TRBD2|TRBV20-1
CSEQGTSGPYEQYF
TGCAGTGAACAGGGGACTAGCGGGCCCTACGAGCAGTACTTC
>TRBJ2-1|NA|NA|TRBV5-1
CASSPIGRYNEQFF
TGCGCCAGCAGCCCCATCGGACGGTACAATGAGCAGTTCTTC
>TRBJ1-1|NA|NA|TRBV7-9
CASSLVVVSFAFF
TGTGCCAGCAGCTTAGTGGTAGTGAGTTTCGCTTTCTTT
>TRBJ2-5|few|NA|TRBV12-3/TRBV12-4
CASSLLEGLETQYF
TGTGCCAGCAGTTTGTTGGAGGGTTTGGAGACCCAGTACTTC
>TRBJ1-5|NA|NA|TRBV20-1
CSATDQYSNQPQHF
TGCAGTGCAACGGATCAATATAGCAATCAGCCCCAGCATTTT
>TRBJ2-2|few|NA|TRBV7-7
CASSPPSGELFF
TGTGCCAGCAGCCCTCCGTCCGGGGAGCTGTTTTTT
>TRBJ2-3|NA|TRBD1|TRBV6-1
CASRLPGQGEDTQYF
TGTGCCAGCAGGCTTCCGGGACAGGGGGAAGATACGCAGTATTTT
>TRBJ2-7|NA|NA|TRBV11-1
CASSLNGGGTLISYEQYF
TGTGCCAGCAGCTTAAATGGGGGCGGGACATTGATCTCCTACGAGCAGTACTTC
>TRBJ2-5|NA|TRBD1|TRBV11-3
CASSNRQGQETQYF
TGTGCCAGCAGCAACCGACAGGGGCAAGAGACCCAGTACTTC
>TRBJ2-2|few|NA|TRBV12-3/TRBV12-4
CASSRGKNTGELFF
TGTGCCAGCAGTCGCGGGAAGAACACCGGGGAGCTGTTTTTT
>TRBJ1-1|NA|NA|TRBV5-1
CVSGDPSGTEAFF
TGCGTCTCCGGTGACCCATCGGGAACTGAAGCTTTCTTT
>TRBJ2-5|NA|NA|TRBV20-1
CSASWRVTETQYF
TGCAGTGCTAGTTGGCGGGTGACGGAGACCCAGTACTTC
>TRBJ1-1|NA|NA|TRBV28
CASSLKSGNTEAFF
TGTGCCAGCAGTTTAAAGTCCGGGAACACTGAAGCTTTCTTT
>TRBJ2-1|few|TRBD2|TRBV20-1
CSAHAASGDNEQFF
TGCAGTGCCCACGCGGCTAGCGGAGACAATGAGCAGTTCTTC
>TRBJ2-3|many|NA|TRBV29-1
CSVRGAPVGSTDTQYF
TGCAGCGTTCGGGGGGCTCCCGTAGGAAGCACAGATACGCAGTATTTT
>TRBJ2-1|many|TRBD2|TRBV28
CASSEDRTSGSYNEQFF
TGTGCCAGCAGTGAGGACCGGACTAGCGGGAGCTACAATGAGCAGTTCTTC
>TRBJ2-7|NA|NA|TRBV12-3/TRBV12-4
CASSSQALRQYF
TGTGCCAGCAGTTCACAGGCCCTTCGACAGTACTTC
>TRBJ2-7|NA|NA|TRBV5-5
CASSLIGQGSDEQYF
TGTGCCAGCAGCTTGATAGGGCAGGGAAGCGACGAGCAGTACTTC
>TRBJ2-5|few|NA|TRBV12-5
CASGAIGLGTQYF
TGTGCTAGTGGTGCGATAGGCCTGGGGACCCAGTACTTC
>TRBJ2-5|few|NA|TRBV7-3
CASSKTPREETQYF
TGTGCCAGCAGCAAAACCCCCAGGGAAGAGACCCAGTACTTC
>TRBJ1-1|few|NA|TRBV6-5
CASSYSRENTEAFF
TGTGCCAGCAGTTACTCACGGGAGAACACTGAAGCTTTCTTT
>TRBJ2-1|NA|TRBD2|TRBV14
CASSRKLAGDYNEQFF
TGTGCCAGCAGCCGAAAACTAGCGGGAGATTACAATGAGCAGTTCTTC
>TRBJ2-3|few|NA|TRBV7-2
CASSLDRGSDTQYF
TGTGCCAGCAGCTTAGATCGGGGGAGCGATACGCAGTATTTT
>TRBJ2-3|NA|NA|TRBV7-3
CASSPVRPQGGSTDTQYF
TGTGCCAGCAGCCCTGTTAGACCCCAGGGGGGCAGCACAGATACGCAGTATTTT
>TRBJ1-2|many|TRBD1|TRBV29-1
CSVDPQGRAGYTF
TGCAGCGTCGATCCACAGGGGAGGGCTGGCTACACCTTC
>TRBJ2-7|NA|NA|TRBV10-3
CAISDSDRQIYEQYF
TGTGCCATCAGTGATTCGGACAGACAAATCTACGAGCAGTACTTC
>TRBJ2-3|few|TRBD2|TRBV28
CASMSAGGPFSDTQYF
TGTGCCAGCATGTCAGCGGGAGGGCCGTTTTCAGATACGCAGTATTTT
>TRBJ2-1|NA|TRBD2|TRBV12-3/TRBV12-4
CASSNALLSGISNEQFF
TGTGCCAGCAGCAATGCTCTGCTAAGCGGGATAAGTAATGAGCAGTTCTTC
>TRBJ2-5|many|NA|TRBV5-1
CASSFGQRQETQYF
TGCGCCAGCAGCTTCGGGCAGAGACAAGAGACCCAGTACTTC
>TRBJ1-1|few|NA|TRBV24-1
CATSDFGGYAFF
TGTGCCACCAGTGATTTTGGAGGGTACGCTTTCTTT
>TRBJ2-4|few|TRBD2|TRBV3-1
CASSLFLSGGSKNIQYF
TGTGCCAGCAGCCTTTTTCTGTCGGGAGGATCCAAAAACATTCAGTACTTC
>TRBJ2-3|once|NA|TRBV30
CAWRRSGRTDTQYF
TGTGCCTGGAGGAGGAGCGGGCGGACCGACACGCAGTATTTT
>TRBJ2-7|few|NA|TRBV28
CASSARDNYYEQYF
TGTGCCAGCAGTGCCCGGGACAACTATTACGAGCAGTACTTC